These T cell receptor beta chains were read from a single sample in a study of T cells generated in artificial thymic organoids. TCRdb reprocessed the 5' RACE reads via MiXCR and lists one record per CDR3 protein. In the table there are 7,000 to 10,000 distinct CDR3 sequences, 18% of which are singletons. The sample comprised naive CD8+ T cells from the thymus. Source of these receptors: a human donor who gave cord blood stem cells for thymic organoid culture, a cardiac surgery patient who gave postnatal thymus, or a blood donor (not recorded which). CDR3s include the opening cysteine and the closing phenylalanine or tryptophan. Each record gives: CDR3 length, clone size, V gene, D gene, J gene, CDR3 protein, CDR3 DNA. A D gene is named only where the DNA matches it firmly. Size tells how often a clone was seen (once, few, many) or the class of an expanded clone, and some rows leave it out.

20	few	TRBV4-1	TRBD2	TRBJ2-3	CAGSHALGLAGEGPADTQYF	TGCGCCGGCAGCCACGCCTTGGGACTAGCGGGAGAAGGTCCCGCAGATACGCAGTATTTT
15	many	TRBV9	TRBD2	TRBJ2-4	CASSSSGGTKNIQYF	TGTGCCAGCAGCTCTAGCGGGGGAACCAAAAACATTCAGTACTTC
14	many	TRBV5-4	TRBD1	TRBJ1-3	CASSSTGRGNTIYF	TGTGCCAGCAGCTCGACAGGGAGAGGAAACACCATATATTTT
18	medium-sized	TRBV28	NA	TRBJ2-1	CASSFVAWGAVTYNEQFF	TGTGCCAGCAGTTTCGTGGCCTGGGGAGCTGTTACCTACAATGAGCAGTTCTTC
15	medium-sized	TRBV10-3	TRBD2	TRBJ2-1	CAIKASGRFSDEQFF	TGTGCCATCAAGGCTAGCGGGAGATTTAGCGATGAGCAGTTCTTC
15	medium-sized	TRBV12-3/TRBV12-4	TRBD1	TRBJ1-1	CASSIRDRVNTEAFF	TGTGCCAGCAGTATCCGGGACAGGGTAAACACTGAAGCTTTCTTT
13	many	TRBV20-1	NA	TRBJ2-7	CSARVGFWYEQYF	TGCAGTGCTAGAGTGGGGTTTTGGTACGAGCAGTACTTC
9	medium-sized	TRBV20-1	NA	TRBJ1-2	CSASRGYTF	TGCAGTGCTAGTCGTGGCTACACCTTC
16	NA	TRBV6-2/TRBV6-3	NA	TRBJ2-1	CASSHSSAGPYNEQFF	TGTGCCAGCAGTCATTCCTCCGCCGGGCCATACAATGAGCAGTTCTTC
19	medium-sized	TRBV6-5	TRBD1	TRBJ2-2	CASSRPGQGPPSQTGELFF	TGTGCCAGCAGCAGACCGGGACAGGGGCCACCCTCCCAGACCGGGGAGCTGTTTTTT
16	many	TRBV10-3	TRBD1	TRBJ1-5	CAISAGQGGPNQPQHF	TGTGCCATCAGTGCAGGACAGGGGGGGCCCAATCAGCCCCAGCATTTT
17	medium-sized	TRBV3-1	NA	TRBJ2-6	CASSQEIWGSGANVLTF	TGTGCCAGCAGCCAAGAAATATGGGGTTCTGGGGCCAACGTCCTGACTTTC
15	many	TRBV4-2	TRBD2	TRBJ2-1	CASSQWTSLVNEQFF	TGTGCCAGCAGCCAATGGACTAGCTTAGTCAATGAGCAGTTCTTC
15	NA	TRBV11-2	NA	TRBJ2-3	CASSFRQRGTDTQYF	TGTGCCAGCAGCTTTCGTCAAAGAGGCACAGATACGCAGTATTTT
12	medium-sized	TRBV9	NA	TRBJ2-3	CASSVAGDTQYF	TGTGCCAGCAGCGTAGCCGGAGATACGCAGTATTTT
14	medium-sized	TRBV27	TRBD1	TRBJ1-1	CASSPHRGNTEAFF	TGTGCCAGCAGTCCCCACAGGGGGAACACTGAAGCTTTCTTT
15	NA	TRBV7-8	TRBD2	TRBJ2-5	CASSGTTSTWETQYF	TGTGCCAGCAGCGGAACGACTAGCACATGGGAGACCCAGTACTTC
18	NA	TRBV5-1	NA	TRBJ2-2	CASSPYGQLSANTGELFF	TGCGCCAGCAGCCCGTATGGACAGCTAAGCGCGAACACCGGGGAGCTGTTTTTT
19	NA	TRBV7-9	NA	TRBJ1-5	CASSLLSRGYEGGNQPQHF	TGTGCCAGCAGCTTACTCTCCAGGGGCTATGAGGGAGGCAATCAGCCCCAGCATTTT
20	NA	TRBV14	NA	TRBJ2-1	CDSSFYICSARDPLHNEQFF	NA
13	NA	TRBV12-3/TRBV12-4	TRBD2	TRBJ2-5	CASSPSGGGTQYF	TGTGCCAGCAGCCCTAGCGGGGGTGGGACCCAGTACTTC
13	medium-sized	TRBV27	NA	TRBJ2-7	CASSLTPFYEQYF	TGTGCCAGCAGTTTAACCCCATTCTACGAGCAGTACTTC
18	NA	TRBV12-3/TRBV12-4	TRBD1	TRBJ1-4	CASSQKPGQGNDNEKLFF	TGTGCCAGCAGTCAAAAACCGGGACAGGGAAACGATAATGAAAAACTGTTTTTT
16	NA	TRBV27	NA	TRBJ2-4	CASSLFNEGTKNIQYF	TGTGCCAGCAGTTTATTCAATGAGGGAACTAAAAACATTCAGTACTTC
13	medium-sized	TRBV7-3	NA	TRBJ2-5	CASSLTYKETQYF	TGTGCCAGCAGCTTAACTTACAAAGAGACCCAGTACTTC
16	NA	TRBV3-1	TRBD2	TRBJ2-1	CASSQGLVGVWYEQFF	TGTGCCAGCAGCCAGGGACTAGTGGGAGTATGGTATGAGCAGTTCTTC
16	NA	TRBV27	TRBD2	TRBJ2-2	CASSSSGRVNTGELFF	TGTGCCAGCAGTTCCTCGGGGAGGGTTAACACCGGGGAGCTGTTTTTT
16	medium-sized	TRBV6-2/TRBV6-3	TRBD1	TRBJ2-5	CASSYLRTGAGETQYF	TGTGCCAGCAGTTACTTACGGACAGGGGCTGGAGAGACCCAGTACTTC
15	many	TRBV19	NA	TRBJ2-7	CASSIGVGFLYEQYF	TGTGCCAGTAGTATCGGGGTGGGATTCCTCTACGAGCAGTACTTC
14	medium-sized	TRBV19	TRBD1	TRBJ2-2	CASSRDSYTGELFF	TGTGCCAGTAGTAGGGACAGTTACACCGGGGAGCTGTTTTTT
15	NA	TRBV27	NA	TRBJ2-7	CASSSGTETPFEQYF	TGTGCCAGCAGTTCTGGGACGGAGACCCCTTTTGAGCAGTACTTC
17	medium-sized	TRBV4-1	NA	TRBJ1-1	CASSRGVGNDRRTEAFF	TGCGCCAGCAGCCGGGGGGTGGGGAACGATAGGCGGACTGAAGCTTTCTTT
16	medium-sized	TRBV7-6	TRBD1	TRBJ1-1	CASSRQVEGAKTEAFF	TGTGCCAGCAGCCGTCAGGTAGAGGGGGCGAAGACTGAAGCTTTCTTT
15	medium-sized	TRBV5-4	TRBD1	TRBJ2-1	CASSQRGQGDNEQFF	TGTGCCAGCAGCCAAAGGGGGCAAGGGGACAATGAGCAGTTCTTC
14	medium-sized	TRBV6-5	NA	TRBJ1-2	CASSSKPANYGYTF	TGTGCCAGCAGTTCCAAGCCGGCTAACTATGGCTACACCTTC
16	medium-sized	TRBV12-3/TRBV12-4	TRBD2	TRBJ2-3	CASSSASGRGIDTQYF	TGTGCCAGCAGTTCGGCTAGCGGGAGAGGTATAGATACGCAGTATTTT
17	medium-sized	TRBV6-6	NA	TRBJ2-3	CASTHSEHIARTDTQYF	TGTGCCAGCACCCACAGTGAACACATAGCCCGCACAGATACGCAGTATTTT
14	medium-sized	TRBV7-2	TRBD1	TRBJ2-2	CASSSYYRGGELFF	TGTGCCAGCAGCTCCTATTACAGGGGAGGGGAGCTGTTTTTT
10	medium-sized	TRBV28	NA	TRBJ2-3	CASSRHTQYF	TGTGCCAGCAGTCGCCATACGCAGTATTTT
19	many	TRBV7-8	TRBD2	TRBJ2-7	CASSLRPGVAGARSHEQYF	TGTGCCAGCAGCTTACGTCCCGGCGTAGCGGGAGCCCGTTCCCACGAGCAGTACTTC
14	medium-sized	TRBV10-2	NA	TRBJ2-7	CASSEPDIPYEQYF	TGCGCCAGCAGTGAGCCAGACATTCCCTACGAGCAGTACTTC
12	medium-sized	TRBV12-3/TRBV12-4	NA	TRBJ2-1	CASSLGGDEQFF	TGTGCCAGCAGTTTGGGCGGGGATGAGCAGTTCTTC
16	many	TRBV5-1	NA	TRBJ2-7	CASSGYYGFMAYEQYF	TGCGCCAGCAGCGGATATTACGGATTCATGGCCTACGAGCAGTACTTC
13	few	TRBV29-1	NA	TRBJ1-1	CSFSPGDYTEAFF	TGCAGCTTTTCCCCGGGAGACTACACTGAAGCTTTCTTT
18	many	TRBV6-1	TRBD2	TRBJ2-5	CASSEGLFLAGGGETQYF	TGTGCCAGCAGTGAAGGCCTCTTCCTAGCGGGGGGGGGAGAGACCCAGTACTTC